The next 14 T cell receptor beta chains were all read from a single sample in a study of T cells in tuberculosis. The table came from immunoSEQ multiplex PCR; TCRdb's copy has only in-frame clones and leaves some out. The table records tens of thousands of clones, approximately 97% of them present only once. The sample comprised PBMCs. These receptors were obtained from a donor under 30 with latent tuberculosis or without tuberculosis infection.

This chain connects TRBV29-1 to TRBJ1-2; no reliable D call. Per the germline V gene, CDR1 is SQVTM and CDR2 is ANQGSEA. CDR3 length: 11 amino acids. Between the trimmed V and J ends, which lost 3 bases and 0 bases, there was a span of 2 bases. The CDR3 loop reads CSVDTNYGYTF. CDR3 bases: TGCAGCGTTGACACTAACTATGGCTACACCTTC.

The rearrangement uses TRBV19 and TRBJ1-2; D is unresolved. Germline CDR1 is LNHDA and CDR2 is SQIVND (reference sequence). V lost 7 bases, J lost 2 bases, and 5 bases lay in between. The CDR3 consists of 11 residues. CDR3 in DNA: TGTGCCAGTATGGAGAACTATGGCTACACCTTC. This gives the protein CASMENYGYTF. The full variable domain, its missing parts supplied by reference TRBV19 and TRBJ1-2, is DGGITQSPKYLFRKEGQNVTLSCEQNLNHDAMYWYRQDPGQGLRLIYYSQIVNDFQKGDIAEGYSVSREKKESFPLTVTSAQKNPTAFYLCASMENYGYTFGSGTRLTVV.

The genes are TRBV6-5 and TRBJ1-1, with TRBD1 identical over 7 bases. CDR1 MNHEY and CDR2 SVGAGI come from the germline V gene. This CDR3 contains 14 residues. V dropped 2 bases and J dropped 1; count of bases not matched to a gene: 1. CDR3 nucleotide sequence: TGTGCCAGCAGTTACAGGGACAGGAACACTGAAGCTTTCTTT. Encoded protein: CASSYRDRNTEAFF.

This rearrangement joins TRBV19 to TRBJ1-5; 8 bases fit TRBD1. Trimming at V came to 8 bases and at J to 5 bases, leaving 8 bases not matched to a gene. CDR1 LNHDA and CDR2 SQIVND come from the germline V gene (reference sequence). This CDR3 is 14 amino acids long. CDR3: CASQDRVGDQPQHF. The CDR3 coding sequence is TGTGCCAGTCAGGACAGGGTGGGTGATCAGCCCCAGCATTTT.

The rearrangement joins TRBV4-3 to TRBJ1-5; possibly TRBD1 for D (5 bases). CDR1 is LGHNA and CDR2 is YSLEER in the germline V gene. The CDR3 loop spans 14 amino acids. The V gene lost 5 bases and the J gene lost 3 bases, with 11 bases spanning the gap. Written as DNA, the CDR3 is TGCGCCAGCAGCAACGACAGAACCAATCAGCCCCAGCATTTT. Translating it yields CASSNDRTNQPQHF.

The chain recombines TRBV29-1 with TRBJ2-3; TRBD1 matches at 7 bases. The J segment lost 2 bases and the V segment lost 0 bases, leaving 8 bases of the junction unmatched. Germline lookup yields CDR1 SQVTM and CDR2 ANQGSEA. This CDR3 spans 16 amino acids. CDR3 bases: TGCAGCGTTGAAGATTGGGGACAGAAAAACACAGATACGCAGTATTTT. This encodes CSVEDWGQKNTDTQYF.

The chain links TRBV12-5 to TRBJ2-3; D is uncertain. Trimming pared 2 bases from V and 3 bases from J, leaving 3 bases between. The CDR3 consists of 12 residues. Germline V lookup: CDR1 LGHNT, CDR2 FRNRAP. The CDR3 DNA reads TGTGCTAGTGGTTTGCCAACAGATACGCAGTATTTT. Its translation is CASGLPTDTQYF.

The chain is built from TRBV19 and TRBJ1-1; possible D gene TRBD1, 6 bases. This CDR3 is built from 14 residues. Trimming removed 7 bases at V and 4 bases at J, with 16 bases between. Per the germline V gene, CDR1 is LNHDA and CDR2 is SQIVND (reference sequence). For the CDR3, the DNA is TGTGCCAGTACCCAAGGACAGTTCAGCACTGAAGCTTTCTTT. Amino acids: CASTQGQFSTEAFF.

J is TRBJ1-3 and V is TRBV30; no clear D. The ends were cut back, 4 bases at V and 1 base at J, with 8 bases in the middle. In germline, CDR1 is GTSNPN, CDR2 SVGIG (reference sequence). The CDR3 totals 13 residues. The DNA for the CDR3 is TGTGCCTGGAACGGGGAATCTGGAAACACCATATATTTT. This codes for CAWNGESGNTIYF.

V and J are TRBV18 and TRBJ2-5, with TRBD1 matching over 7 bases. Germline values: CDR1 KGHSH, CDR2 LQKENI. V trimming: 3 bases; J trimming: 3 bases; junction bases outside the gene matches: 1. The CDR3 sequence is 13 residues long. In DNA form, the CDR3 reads TGTGCCAGCTCACCGACAGGGAAAGAGACCCAGTACTTC. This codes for CASSPTGKETQYF.

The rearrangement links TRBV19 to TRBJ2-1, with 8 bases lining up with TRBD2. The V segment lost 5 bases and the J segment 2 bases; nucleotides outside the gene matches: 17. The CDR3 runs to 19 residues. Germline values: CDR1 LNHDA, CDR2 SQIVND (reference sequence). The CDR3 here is CASSYVGAGDWSPYNEQFF. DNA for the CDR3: TGTGCCAGTAGTTACGTTGGAGCGGGGGACTGGTCGCCCTACAATGAGCAGTTCTTC.

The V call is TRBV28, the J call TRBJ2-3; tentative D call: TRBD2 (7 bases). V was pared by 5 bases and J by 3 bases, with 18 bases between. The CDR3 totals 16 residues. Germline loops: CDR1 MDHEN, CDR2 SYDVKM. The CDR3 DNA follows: TGTGCCAGCAGTCCCAGACGGGGGGCTCGAACAGATACGCAGTATTTT. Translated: CASSPRRGARTDTQYF.

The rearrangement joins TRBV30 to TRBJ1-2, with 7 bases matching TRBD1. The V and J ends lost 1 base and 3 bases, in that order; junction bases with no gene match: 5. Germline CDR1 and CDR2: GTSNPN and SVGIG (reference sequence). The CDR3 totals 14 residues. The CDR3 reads CAWSARDSHYGYTF. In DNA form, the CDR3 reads TGTGCCTGGAGTGCCCGGGACAGCCACTATGGCTACACCTTC.

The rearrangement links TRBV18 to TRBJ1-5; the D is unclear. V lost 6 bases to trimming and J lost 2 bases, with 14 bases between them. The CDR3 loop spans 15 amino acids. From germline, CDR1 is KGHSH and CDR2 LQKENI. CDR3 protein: CASSPSNSGNQPQHF. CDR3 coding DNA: TGTGCCAGCTCCCCCTCAAATAGCGGCAATCAGCCCCAGCATTTT. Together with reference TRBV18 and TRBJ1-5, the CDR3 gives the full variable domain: NAGVMQNPRHLVRRRGQEARLRCSPMKGHSHVYWYRQLPEEGLKFMVYLQKENIIDESGMPKERFSAEFPKEGPSILRIQQVVRGDSAAYFCASSPSNSGNQPQHFGDGTRLSIL.